These 15 T cell receptor beta chains were sequenced from one sample in a study of human T cells and chemical hapten exposure. One entry per CDR3 protein results from TCRdb running MiXCR on the RACE reads. The table lists about 100,000 distinct CDR3 sequences, more than 9% of them singletons. Specified time point: patch test 1, 2 weeks after DPC sensitization. Treatment specified: therapeutic diphenylcyclopropenone sensitization with weekly scalp DPC. Sample: whole blood, taken in connection with sensitization to the hapten diphenylcyclopropenone (DPC). All receptors come from a man aged 35 to 55 with alopecia areata. Some clones in this sample may be carry-over from other donors' samples.

Notes on this clonotype: The junction departs from the called germline gene at one end, perhaps through a read error. The rearrangement links TRBV7-7 to TRBJ2-3; 7 bases fit TRBD1. Looked up from germline, CDR1 is SSHAT and CDR2 is FNYEAQ (reference sequence). The CDR3 extends over 14 amino acids. CDR3 in DNA: TGTGCTAGCAGCACCGGACAGGTCACAGATACGCAGTATTTT. It specifies CASSTGQVTDTQYF.

This clonotype was found many times. V and J are TRBV29-1 and TRBJ2-3; TRBD2 might be the D (5 bases). Germline V CDR1 and CDR2: SQVTM, ANQGSEA. V was pared by 0 bases and J by 5 bases, with 12 bases between. This CDR3 has 14 residues. CDR3: CSVEDPLGRDTQYF. The CDR3 DNA follows: TGCAGCGTTGAAGACCCGCTGGGGAGAGATACGCAGTATTTT.

This clonotype was seen repeatedly, ten times or more. V gene TRBV29-1 combines with J gene TRBJ1-1; D unclear. The CDR3 is 11 residues long. Germline loops: CDR1 SQVTM, CDR2 ANQGSEA. The V end lost 5 bases, the J end lost 0 bases, and 4 bases lay between the germline ends. The CDR3: CSVPLNTEAFF. For the CDR3, the DNA is TGCAGCGTTCCCCTGAACACTGAAGCTTTCTTT. The variable domain in full, with the rest retrieved from reference TRBV29-1 and TRBJ1-1, is SAVISQKPSRDICQRGTSLTIQCQVDSQVTMMFWYRQQPGQSLTLIATANQGSEATYESGFVIDKFPISRPNLTFSTLTVSNMSPEDSSIYLCSVPLNTEAFFGQGTRLTVV.

This clonotype came up a few times. The rearrangement uses TRBV7-2 and TRBJ2-3; a possible D gene is TRBD1 (5 bases). The CDR3 extends over 16 amino acids. V was clipped by 8 bases and J by 3 bases, with 21 bases between them. Germline V gene lookup returns CDR1 SGHTA and CDR2 FQGNSA. The CDR3 here is CASGLDKIQGTDTQYF. The CDR3 DNA reads TGTGCCAGCGGATTGGACAAAATCCAGGGTACAGATACGCAGTATTTT. The full variable domain, its missing parts supplied by reference TRBV7-2 and TRBJ2-3, is GAGVSQSPSNKVTEKGKDVELRCDPISGHTALYWYRQSLGQGLEFLIYFQGNSAPDKSGLPSDRFSAERTGGSVSTLTIQRTQQEDSAVYLCASGLDKIQGTDTQYFGPGTRLTVL.

This clonotype has at least ten counts. The CDR3 here is CASSQDEGFTTNEKLFF. DNA for the CDR3: TGCGCCAGCAGCCAAGATGAGGGGTTTACAACTAATGAAAAACTGTTTTTT. This sequence joins TRBV4-3 and TRBJ1-4; maybe TRBD1 (5 bases). Germline V gene data show CDR1 as LGHNA and CDR2 as YSLEER. Trimming removed 0 bases at V and 0 bases at J, with 11 bases between. This CDR3 contains 17 residues.

In this sample, this clonotype turned up many times. This sequence joins TRBV20-1 and TRBJ1-4; no definite D call. The CDR3 loop spans 14 amino acids. The ends were cut back, 0 bases at V and 4 bases at J, with 9 bases in the middle. CDR1 is DFQATT, CDR2 SNEGSKA, per germline (reference sequence). DNA for the CDR3: TGCAGTGCTAGAGATCCCCGGGATAATGAAAAACTGTTTTTT. It yields the protein CSARDPRDNEKLFF.

The rearrangement uses TRBV5-4 and TRBJ1-3; D may be TRBD1 (5 bases). The CDR3 spans 16 residues. Per germline, CDR1 SGHNT and CDR2 YYREEE (reference sequence). Deletions cut 0 bases from V and 1 base from J, with 11 bases between. DNA of the CDR3: TGTGCCAGCAGCTTGGGAGGCTCAGGGTCTGGAAACACCATATATTTT. Translated: CASSLGGSGSGNTIYF.

V usage is TRBV29-1 and J usage is TRBJ2-3; D is unresolved. The CDR3 length is 12 residues. From germline, CDR1 is SQVTM and CDR2 ANQGSEA. Trimming stripped 6 bases from V and 6 bases from J, with 13 bases between. CDR3 in DNA: TGCAGCGTGTCCGTGAGTCATGATACGCAGTATTTT. Residues: CSVSVSHDTQYF.

This chain uses TRBV6-5 with TRBJ2-7; D is uncertain. The CDR3 covers 11 residues. CDR1 is MNHEY and CDR2 is SVGAGI in the germline V gene. The V gene lost 8 bases and the J gene lost 4 bases, with 9 bases spanning the gap. CDR3 protein: CASCLAYEQYV. CDR3 nucleotides: TGTGCCAGCTGTTTAGCTTACGAGCAGTACGTC.

The genes are TRBV4-3 and TRBJ2-7; TRBD2 matches at 13 bases. Germline V gene lookup returns CDR1 LGHNA and CDR2 YSLEER. The CDR3 spans 17 residues. Trimming cost V 0 bases and J 4 bases; bases outside gene matches: 6. CDR3 DNA: TGCGCCAGCAGCCAAGAGACCGGGACTAGCGGGAAGTACGAGCAGTACTTC. Translation: CASSQETGTSGKYEQYF.

The chain has TRBV5-1 and TRBJ2-5, with 9 bases matching TRBD2. This CDR3 is built from 14 residues. From germline, CDR1 is SGHRS and CDR2 YFSETQ. J gave up 5 bases and V 2 bases, and 4 bases lay outside the gene matches. CDR3 protein: CASSLGAGGETQYF. CDR3 bases: TGCGCCAGCAGCTTAGGAGCGGGAGGTGAGACCCAGTACTTC. Full variable domain (rest looked up from reference TRBV5-1 and TRBJ2-5): KAGVTQTPRYLIKTRGQQVTLSCSPISGHRSVSWYQQTPGQGLQFLFEYFSETQRNKGNFPGRFSGRQFSNSRSEMNVSTLELGDSALYLCASSLGAGGETQYFGPGTRLLVL.

This clonotype showed up many times. The chain is built from TRBV29-1 and TRBJ2-7; 8 bases line up with TRBD2. Germline CDR1 reads SQVTM; CDR2 reads ANQGSEA. The V gene end was trimmed by 4 bases and the J gene end by 0 bases; junction bases not matched to a gene: 8. The CDR3 is 15 amino acids. The CDR3 nucleotides read TGCAGCGTTGGCCTAGCGGGCCGAAGCTCCTACGAGCAGTACGTC. Encoded protein: CSVGLAGRSSYEQYV.

V usage is TRBV6-2 or TRBV6-3 and J usage is TRBJ1-4; D not resolved. V was clipped by 10 bases and J by 5 bases, with 8 bases between them. In germline, CDR1 is MNHEY, CDR2 SVGEGT. The CDR3 is made up of 11 amino acids. CDR3 loop: CATEANEKLFF. CDR3 in DNA: TGTGCCACGGAGGCGAATGAAAAACTGTTTTTT.

This clonotype was recorded a few times. V usage is TRBV24-1 and J usage is TRBJ2-6; possible D gene TRBD1, 6 bases. Germline CDR1 and CDR2: KGHDR and SFDVKD. The CDR3 consists of 15 residues. V lost 4 bases, J lost 2 bases, and 8 bases lay in between. CDR3 bases: TGTGCCACCAGTGACCCAGGGGCTGGGGCCAACGTCCTGACTTTC. It is translated as CATSDPGAGANVLTF.

This clonotype appeared many times. V is TRBV28 and J is TRBJ2-3, with D perhaps given as TRBD1 or TRBD2 (5 bases each). Germline-derived CDR1 and CDR2 are MDHEN and SYDVKM. The CDR3 spans 14 residues. Trimming removed 5 bases at V and 2 bases at J, with 11 bases between. The CDR3 nucleotides are TGTGCCAGCAGTGCCGGGACGAACACAGATACGCAGTATTTT. It yields the protein CASSAGTNTDTQYF.